This T cell receptor beta chain originates from a study of blood T cell repertoires in COVID-19. Between the trimmed V and J ends, which lost 2 bases and 3 bases, there was a span of 7 bases. The germline V gene has CDR1 MDHEN and CDR2 SYDVKM. CDR3 length equals 13 residues. Per the study methods: Counts of nucleated cells, estimated from reference gene primer amplification, were obtained. The repertoire was sequenced with immunoSEQ multiplex PCR; TCRdb's copy has only in-frame clones and lacks some. V and J calls and clone size are those listed in that table; D and trimming were worked out from the DNA. The sample includes some 90,000 clones, 89% of them seen just once.

The sequence came from a woman older than 75 with active COVID-19. Input material: peripheral blood. This chain uses TRBV28 with TRBJ1-1; D remains ambiguous. The CDR3 protein is CASSLEVDTEAFF. Written as DNA, the CDR3 is TGTGCCAGCAGTTTAGAGGTAGACACTGAAGCTTTCTTT.